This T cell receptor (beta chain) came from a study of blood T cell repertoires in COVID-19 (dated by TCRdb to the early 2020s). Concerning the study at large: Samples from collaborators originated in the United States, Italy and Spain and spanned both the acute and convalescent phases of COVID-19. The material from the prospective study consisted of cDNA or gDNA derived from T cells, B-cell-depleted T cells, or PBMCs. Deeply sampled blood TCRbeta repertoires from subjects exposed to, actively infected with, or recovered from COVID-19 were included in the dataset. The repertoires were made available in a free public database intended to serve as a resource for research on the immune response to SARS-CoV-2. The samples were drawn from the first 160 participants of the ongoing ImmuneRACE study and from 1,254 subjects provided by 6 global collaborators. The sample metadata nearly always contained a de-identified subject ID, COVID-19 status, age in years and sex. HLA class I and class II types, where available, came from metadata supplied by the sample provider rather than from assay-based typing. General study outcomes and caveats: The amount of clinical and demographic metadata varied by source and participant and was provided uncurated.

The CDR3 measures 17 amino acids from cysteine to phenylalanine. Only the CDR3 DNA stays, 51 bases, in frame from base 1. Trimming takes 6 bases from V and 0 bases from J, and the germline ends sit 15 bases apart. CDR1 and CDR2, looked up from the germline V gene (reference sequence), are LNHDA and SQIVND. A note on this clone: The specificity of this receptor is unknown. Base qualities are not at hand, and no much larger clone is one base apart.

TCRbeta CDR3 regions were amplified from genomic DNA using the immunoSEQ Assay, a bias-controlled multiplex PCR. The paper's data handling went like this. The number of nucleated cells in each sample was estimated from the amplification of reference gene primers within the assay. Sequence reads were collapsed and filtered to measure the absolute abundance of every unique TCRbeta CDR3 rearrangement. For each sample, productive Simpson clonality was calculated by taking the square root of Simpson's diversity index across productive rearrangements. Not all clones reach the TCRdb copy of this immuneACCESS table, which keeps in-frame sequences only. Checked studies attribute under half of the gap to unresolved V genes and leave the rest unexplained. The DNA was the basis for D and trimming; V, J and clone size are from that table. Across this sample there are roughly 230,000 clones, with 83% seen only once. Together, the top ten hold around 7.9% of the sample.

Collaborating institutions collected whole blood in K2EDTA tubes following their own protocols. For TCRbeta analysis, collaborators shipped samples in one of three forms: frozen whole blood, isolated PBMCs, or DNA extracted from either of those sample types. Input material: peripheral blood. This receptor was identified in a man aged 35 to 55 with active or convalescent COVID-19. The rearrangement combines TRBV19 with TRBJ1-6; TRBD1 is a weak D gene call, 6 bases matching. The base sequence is TGTGCCAGTAGCTTCCTGGGGGCGAGCTCCTATAATTCACCCCTCCACTTT. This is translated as CASSFLGASSYNSPLHF.